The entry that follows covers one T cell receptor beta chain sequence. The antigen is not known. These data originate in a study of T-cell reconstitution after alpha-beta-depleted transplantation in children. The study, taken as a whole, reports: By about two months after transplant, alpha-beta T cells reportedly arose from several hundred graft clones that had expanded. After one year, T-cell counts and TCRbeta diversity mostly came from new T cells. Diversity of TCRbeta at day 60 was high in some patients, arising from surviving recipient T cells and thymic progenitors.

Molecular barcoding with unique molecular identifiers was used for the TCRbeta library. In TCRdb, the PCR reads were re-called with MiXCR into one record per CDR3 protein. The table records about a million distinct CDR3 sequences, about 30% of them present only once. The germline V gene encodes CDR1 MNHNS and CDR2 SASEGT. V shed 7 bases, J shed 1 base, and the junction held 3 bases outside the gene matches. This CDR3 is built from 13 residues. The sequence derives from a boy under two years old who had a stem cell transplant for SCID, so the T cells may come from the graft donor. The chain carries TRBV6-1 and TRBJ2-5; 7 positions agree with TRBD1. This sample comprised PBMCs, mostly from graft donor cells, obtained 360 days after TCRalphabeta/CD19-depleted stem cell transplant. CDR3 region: CASTGDSQETQYF. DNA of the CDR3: TGTGCCAGCACCGGGGACAGCCAAGAGACCCAGTACTTC.